A single sample gave rise to the 22 T cell receptor beta chains below, sequenced in a study of T cell repertoires in cytomegalovirus infection. MiXCR, applied by TCRdb to the reads, yields one record per CDR3 protein. The sample yields around 270,000 distinct CDR3 sequences, roughly 10% seen once. The sequenced material came from PBMCs. These receptors came from a human donor in good health (CMV status not recorded). Some clones in this sample may be carry-over from other donors' samples.

This clonotype was observed a handful of times. CDR3 loop: CASSPSGQGNYEQYF. The DNA of the CDR3 is TGTGCCAGCAGCCCCAGCGGACAGGGAAACTACGAGCAGTACTTC. V is TRBV7-3 and J is TRBJ2-7; TRBD1 agrees at 8 bases. The CDR3 is 15 residues long. CDR1 is SGHTA, CDR2 FQGTGA, per germline. J gave up 3 bases and V 5 bases, and 9 bases lay outside the gene matches.

This clonotype was detected many times. The V call is TRBV12-3 or TRBV12-4, the J call TRBJ1-4; D may be TRBD1 (6 bases). The CDR3 consists of 14 residues. V was shortened by 4 bases and J by 7 bases, with 13 bases between the two germline ends. The CDR3 DNA reads TGTGCCAGCAGTTGGGGGGGACAACGTGAAAAACTGTTTTTT. It encodes CASSWGGQREKLFF.

The rearrangement uses TRBV14 and TRBJ1-6, with a possible D match to TRBD1 (5 bases). Trimming shortened V by 1 base and J by 0 bases, and 7 bases separated the two germline ends. CDR1 and CDR2 from the germline V gene are SGHDN and FVKESK. The CDR3 contains 16 residues. The CDR3 here is CASSQVRGSYNSPLHF. The CDR3 DNA sequence: TGTGCCAGCAGCCAAGTAAGGGGCTCCTATAATTCACCCCTCCACTTT.

This clonotype was counted a few times. This chain joins TRBV7-8 and TRBJ2-2; 7 positions agree with TRBD2. Germline lookup yields CDR1 SGHVS and CDR2 FQNEAQ. With 5 bases clipped from V and 6 bases from J, the junction kept 12 bases outside the gene matches. This CDR3 spans 16 amino acids. DNA of the CDR3: TGTGCCAGCAGCGCGGAGGCGGGGGTCGGGGCCGGGGAGCTGTTTTTT. This codes for CASSAEAGVGAGELFF.

This clonotype was counted many times. This chain links TRBV7-2 with TRBJ1-6; 8 nucleotides agree with TRBD1. V dropped 5 bases and J dropped 3; count of bases not matched to a gene: 3. The length of the CDR3 is 15 residues. Germline-derived CDR1 and CDR2 are SGHTA and FQGNSA. This CDR3 reads CASSRGQDYNSPLHF. CDR3 nucleotides: TGTGCCAGCAGCCGGGGACAGGACTATAATTCACCCCTCCACTTT. Combining the CDR3 with reference TRBV7-2 and TRBJ1-6 gives the whole variable domain GAGVSQSPSNKVTEKGKDVELRCDPISGHTALYWYRQSLGQGLEFLIYFQGNSAPDKSGLPSDRFSAERTGGSVSTLTIQRTQQEDSAVYLCASSRGQDYNSPLHFGNGTRLTVT.

The rearrangement links TRBV5-6 to TRBJ2-7; unclear D gene. The CDR3 spans 12 residues. Germline lookup yields CDR1 SGHDT and CDR2 YYEEEE. Trimming took off 1 base at V and 5 bases at J, with 7 bases between the two ends. The CDR3 sequence is CASSLRIDEQYF. CDR3 in DNA: TGTGCCAGCAGCTTGAGGATCGACGAGCAGTACTTC.

This clonotype was counted many times. The rearrangement links TRBV20-1 to TRBJ2-7, with 7 bases fitting TRBD1. Germline assignment: CDR1 DFQATT and CDR2 SNEGSKA (reference sequence). This CDR3 is 15 amino acids long. Losses at the gene ends were 6 bases for V and 6 bases for J; bases not matched to a gene: 17. Written as DNA, the CDR3 is TGCAGTGCCGCCTTACCAACACAGGGGTCCCGCGAGCAGTACTTC. Protein sequence: CSAALPTQGSREQYF.

The rearrangement links TRBV29-1 to TRBJ1-4, with TRBD1 matching 9 bases. CDR3 size: 12 residues. Germline values: CDR1 SQVTM, CDR2 ANQGSEA. Trimming cost V 7 bases and J 4 bases; bases outside gene matches: 1. CDR3 sequence (DNA): TGCAGCGCGACAGGGGGTAATGAAAAACTGTTTTTT. Residues: CSATGGNEKLFF.

In this sample, this clonotype turned up many times. The CDR3 sequence is CASRVGETQYF. In DNA, the CDR3 is TGTGCCAGCCGGGTTGGGGAGACCCAGTACTTC. The chain has TRBV7-2 and TRBJ2-5; D ambiguous. The CDR3 spans 11 residues. CDR1 is SGHTA, CDR2 FQGNSA, per germline. The ends were cut back, 8 bases at V and 5 bases at J, with 9 bases in the middle.

This clonotype was counted at least ten times. This chain joins TRBV9 and TRBJ2-7, with D perhaps given as TRBD1 or TRBD2 (5 bases each). V was clipped by 0 bases and J by 1 base, with 11 bases between them. Germline V gene data show CDR1 as SGDLS and CDR2 as YYNGEE. The CDR3 loop spans 15 amino acids. The CDR3 bases are TGTGCCAGCAGCGTAGGGGGGTTGGGATCCTACGAGCAGTACTTC. Encoded protein: CASSVGGLGSYEQYF.

A single count supports this clonotype. It may be a read error: a sequence one base away is much more abundant. The chain links TRBV12-3 or TRBV12-4 to TRBJ2-3; D is uncertain. There are 13 residues in the CDR3. V was cut by 9 bases and J by 7 bases, with 17 bases left in between. CDR3 residues: CASPQSRRNTQYF. CDR3 sequence (DNA): TGTGCCAGTCCTCAAAGTCGGAGAAATACGCAGTATTTT.

The chain is built from TRBV12-3 or TRBV12-4 and TRBJ2-5; weak D call: TRBD1 (5 bases). Deletions cut 5 bases from V and 10 bases from J, with 14 bases between. The CDR3 runs to 12 residues. As DNA, the CDR3 is TGTGCCAGCAGTCCGATCTGGGGCGACCAGTACTTC. It encodes CASSPIWGDQYF.

The gene calls are TRBV6-1 and TRBJ2-1; weak D call: TRBD2 (6 bases). The CDR3 has 15 amino acids. Trimming took 6 bases from V and 6 from J, leaving 18 bases between them. Looked up from germline, CDR1 is MNHNS and CDR2 is SASEGT. CDR3 DNA sequence: TGTGCCAGCAGACATACCAGGGAGGTGAGCAATGAGCAGTTCTTC. Amino acids: CASRHTREVSNEQFF.

This clonotype was seen many times. The chain is built from TRBV19 and TRBJ1-1, with D possibly TRBD1 on 5 matching bases. The CDR3 consists of 17 residues. V lost 7 bases and J 4 bases, leaving 25 bases between the germline ends. Germline V gene sequence: CDR1 LNHDA, CDR2 SQIVND (reference sequence). CDR3 sequence: CASTVSGTMVFSTEAFF. The DNA of the CDR3 is TGTGCCAGTACCGTTTCTGGGACGATGGTATTCTCCACTGAAGCTTTCTTT.

This clonotype has at least ten counts. At one of its ends the junction is not consistent with the germline gene, which may arise from a read error. The V call is TRBV19, the J call TRBJ2-6; tentative D call: TRBD2 (6 bases). The CDR3 runs 15 residues. CDR1 and CDR2 from the germline V gene are LNHDA and SQIVND (reference sequence). CDR3 residues: CASSFLGGLRNDLTF. The CDR3, as DNA: TGTGCCAGTAGTTTTTTGGGGGGTTTAAGGAACGACCTGACTTTC.

The V call is TRBV20-1, the J call TRBJ2-1, with TRBD2 matching 13 bases. Germline trimming cut 0 bases from V and 9 bases from J; bases unmatched to any gene: 8. CDR1 is DFQATT and CDR2 is SNEGSKA in the germline V gene (reference sequence). This CDR3 spans 16 amino acids. The CDR3: CSARDPSTSGRGEQFF. CDR3 DNA sequence: TGCAGTGCTAGAGACCCCTCTACTAGCGGGAGGGGTGAGCAGTTCTTC.

In this sample, this clonotype turned up many times. CDR3 DNA sequence: TGCAGTGCTAGGTCCCCCCTAGCGGGAGCAAGCAATGAGCAGTTCTTC. Translating gives CSARSPLAGASNEQFF. V usage is TRBV20-1 and J usage is TRBJ2-1, with 10 bases that match TRBD2. V lost 3 bases and J lost 6; bases outside the gene matches: 11. Germline-derived CDR1 and CDR2 are DFQATT and SNEGSKA (reference sequence). The CDR3 spans 16 residues.

This clonotype was counted at least ten times. The chain has TRBV2 and TRBJ2-1; D may be TRBD1 (6 bases). Per the germline V gene, CDR1 is SNHLY and CDR2 is FYNNEI. CDR3 length: 14 amino acids. V lost 4 bases to trimming and J lost 3 bases, with 10 bases between them. The DNA of the CDR3 is TGTGCCAGCAGTGGGACCAGGGGCTACAATGAGCAGTTCTTC. Protein: CASSGTRGYNEQFF.

This clonotype occurred many times. The V and J genes are TRBV7-9 and TRBJ2-2; no reliable D call. This CDR3 region has 15 residues. The germline gives CDR1 SEHNR, CDR2 FQNEAQ (reference sequence). Trimming left V 0 bases short and J 5 bases short, with 10 bases between. The CDR3 reads CASSLAQGWTGELFF. CDR3 DNA: TGTGCCAGCAGCTTAGCGCAAGGATGGACCGGGGAGCTGTTTTTT.

There are many counts of this clonotype. V usage is TRBV7-2 and J usage is TRBJ2-3; 9 bases map to TRBD2. Germline V gene lookup returns CDR1 SGHTA and CDR2 FQGNSA. J gave up 5 bases and V 3 bases, and 9 bases lay outside the gene matches. The CDR3 contains 16 residues. For the CDR3, the DNA is TGTGCCAGCAGCTTGGCCGCGGGGGGGGTTGGAGATACGCAGTATTTT. Residues: CASSLAAGGVGDTQYF.

The chain carries TRBV29-1 and TRBJ1-1; TRBD1 is a possible D gene (5 bases). Germline loops: CDR1 SQVTM, CDR2 ANQGSEA. The V end lost 7 bases, the J end lost 4 bases, and 16 bases lay between the germline ends. This CDR3 region has 13 residues. Here the CDR3 reads CSAALLGGTEAFF. CDR3 nucleotide sequence: TGCAGCGCTGCTCTTCTTGGGGGCACTGAAGCTTTCTTT.

The V gene is TRBV12-3 or TRBV12-4, the J gene TRBJ1-2, with D maybe TRBD1 (6 bases). Trimming stripped 6 bases from V and 3 bases from J, with 14 bases between. The CDR3 spans 14 residues. CDR3 DNA: TGTGCCAGCAGAAAACAGGGAGCGTACTATGGCTACACCTTC. This translates into CASRKQGAYYGYTF.